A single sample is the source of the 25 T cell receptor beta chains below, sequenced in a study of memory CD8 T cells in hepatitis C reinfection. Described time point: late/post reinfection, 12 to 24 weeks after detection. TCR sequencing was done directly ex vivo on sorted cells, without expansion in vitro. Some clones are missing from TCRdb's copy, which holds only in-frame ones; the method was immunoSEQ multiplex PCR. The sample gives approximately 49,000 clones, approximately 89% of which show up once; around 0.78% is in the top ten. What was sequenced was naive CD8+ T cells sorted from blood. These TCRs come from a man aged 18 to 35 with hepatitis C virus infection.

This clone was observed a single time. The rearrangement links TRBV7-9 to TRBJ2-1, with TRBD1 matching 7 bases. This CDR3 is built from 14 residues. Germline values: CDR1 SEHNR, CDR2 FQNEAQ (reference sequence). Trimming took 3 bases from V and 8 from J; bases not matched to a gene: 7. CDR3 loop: CASSLGTEYDEQFF. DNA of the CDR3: TGTGCCAGCAGCTTGGGGACAGAATACGATGAGCAGTTCTTC.

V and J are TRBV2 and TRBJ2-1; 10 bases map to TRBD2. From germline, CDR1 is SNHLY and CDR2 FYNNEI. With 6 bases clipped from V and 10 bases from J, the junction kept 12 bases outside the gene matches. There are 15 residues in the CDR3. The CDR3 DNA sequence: TGTGCCAGCAGACCTAGCGGGAGTTCCCTTGGGGAGCAGTTCTTC. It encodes CASRPSGSSLGEQFF. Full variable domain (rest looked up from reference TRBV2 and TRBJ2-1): EPEVTQTPSHQVTQMGQEVILRCVPISNHLYFYWYRQILGQKVEFLVSFYNNEISEKSEIFDDQFSVERPDGSNFTLKIRSTKLEDSAMYFCASRPSGSSLGEQFFGPGTRLTVL.

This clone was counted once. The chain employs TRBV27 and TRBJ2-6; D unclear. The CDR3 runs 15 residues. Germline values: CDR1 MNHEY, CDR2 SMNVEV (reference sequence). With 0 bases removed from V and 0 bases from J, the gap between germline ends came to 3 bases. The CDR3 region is CASSLSSSGANVLTF. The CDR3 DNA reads TGTGCCAGCAGTTTATCCAGCTCTGGGGCCAACGTCCTGACTTTC.

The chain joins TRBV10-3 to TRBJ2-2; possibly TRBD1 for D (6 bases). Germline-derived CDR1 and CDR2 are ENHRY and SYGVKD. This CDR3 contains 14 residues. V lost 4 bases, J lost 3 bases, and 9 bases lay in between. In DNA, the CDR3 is TGTGCCATCAGTGCGGGACAATACACCGGGGAGCTGTTTTTT. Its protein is CAISAGQYTGELFF.

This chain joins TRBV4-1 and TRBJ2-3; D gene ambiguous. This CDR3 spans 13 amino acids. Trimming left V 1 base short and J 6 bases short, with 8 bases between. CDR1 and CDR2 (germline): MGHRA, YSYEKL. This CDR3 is CASSQGPTDTQYF. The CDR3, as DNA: TGCGCCAGCAGCCAAGGCCCTACGGATACGCAGTATTTT.

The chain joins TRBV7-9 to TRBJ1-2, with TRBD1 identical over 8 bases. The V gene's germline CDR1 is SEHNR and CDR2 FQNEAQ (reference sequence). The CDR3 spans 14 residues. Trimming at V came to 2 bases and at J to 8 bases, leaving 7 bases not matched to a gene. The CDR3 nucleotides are TGTGCCAGCAGCTTAAGGGACAGGCAAAGCGGCTACACCTTC. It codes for CASSLRDRQSGYTF.

As DNA, the CDR3 is TGTGCCAGCAGTACCCCGGGGAACACTGAAGCTTTCTTT. Protein: CASSTPGNTEAFF. The rearrangement uses TRBV6-5 and TRBJ1-1; no definite D call. CDR3 length: 13 amino acids. The V end was cut by 5 bases, the J end by 1 base, with 8 bases between. Germline CDR1 and CDR2: MNHEY and SVGAGI.

This chain's CDR3 is CASGGQSSNQPQHF. The CDR3 DNA is TGTGCCAGCGGGGGACAGTCTAGCAATCAGCCCCAGCATTTT. The V call is TRBV2, the J call TRBJ1-5; 7 bases are shared with TRBD1. The CDR3 spans 14 residues. Germline lookup yields CDR1 SNHLY and CDR2 FYNNEI. V trimming: 8 bases; J trimming: 0 bases; junction bases outside the gene matches: 4.

This chain's CDR3 is CASSHWAQGARGELFF. The CDR3 nucleotides read TGTGCCAGTAGCCATTGGGCACAGGGGGCGCGCGGGGAGCTGTTTTTT. J is TRBJ2-2 and V is TRBV19; 9 nucleotides line up with TRBD1. Trimming at V came to 6 bases and at J to 7 bases, leaving 12 bases not matched to a gene. The CDR3 extends over 16 amino acids. Looked up from germline, CDR1 is LNHDA and CDR2 is SQIVND (reference sequence).

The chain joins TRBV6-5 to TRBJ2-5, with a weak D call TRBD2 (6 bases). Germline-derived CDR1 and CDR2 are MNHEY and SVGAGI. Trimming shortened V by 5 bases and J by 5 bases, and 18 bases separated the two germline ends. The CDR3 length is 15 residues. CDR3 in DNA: TGTGCCAGCAGTCCGACGGGTAGTCGGGGGGAGACCCAGTACTTC. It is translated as CASSPTGSRGETQYF.

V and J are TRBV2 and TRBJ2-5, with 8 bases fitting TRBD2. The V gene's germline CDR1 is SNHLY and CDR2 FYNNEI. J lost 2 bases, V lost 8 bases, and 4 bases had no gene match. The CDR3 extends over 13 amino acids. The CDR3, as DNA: TGTGCCAGCGATAGCGGGACTCAAGAGACCCAGTACTTC. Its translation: CASDSGTQETQYF.

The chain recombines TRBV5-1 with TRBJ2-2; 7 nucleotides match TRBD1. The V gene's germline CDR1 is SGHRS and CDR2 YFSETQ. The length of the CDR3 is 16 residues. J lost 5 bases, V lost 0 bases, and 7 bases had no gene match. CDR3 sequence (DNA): TGCGCCAGCAGCTTGGCCCAGGGGGTAGGAACCGGGGAGCTGTTTTTT. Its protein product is CASSLAQGVGTGELFF.

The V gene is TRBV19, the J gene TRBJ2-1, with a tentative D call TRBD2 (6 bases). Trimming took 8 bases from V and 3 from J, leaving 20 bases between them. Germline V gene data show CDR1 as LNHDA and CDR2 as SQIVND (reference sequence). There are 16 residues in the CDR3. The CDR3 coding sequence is TGTGCCAGTCATCCCGACCCGAGGGGAGGCTACAATGAGCAGTTCTTC. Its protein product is CASHPDPRGGYNEQFF.

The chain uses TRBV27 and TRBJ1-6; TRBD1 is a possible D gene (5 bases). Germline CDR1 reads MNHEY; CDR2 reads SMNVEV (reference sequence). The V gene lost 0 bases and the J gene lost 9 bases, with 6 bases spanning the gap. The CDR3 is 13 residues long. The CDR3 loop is CASSLSQGSPLHF. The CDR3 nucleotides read TGTGCCAGCAGTTTATCGCAGGGTTCACCCCTCCACTTT.

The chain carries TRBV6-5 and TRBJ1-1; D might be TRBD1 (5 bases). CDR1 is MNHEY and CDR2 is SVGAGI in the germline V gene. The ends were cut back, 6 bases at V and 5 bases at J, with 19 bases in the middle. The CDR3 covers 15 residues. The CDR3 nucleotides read TGTGCCAGCAGCGCCTTAGGAGGGGTTTTGACTGAAGCTTTCTTT. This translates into CASSALGGVLTEAFF.

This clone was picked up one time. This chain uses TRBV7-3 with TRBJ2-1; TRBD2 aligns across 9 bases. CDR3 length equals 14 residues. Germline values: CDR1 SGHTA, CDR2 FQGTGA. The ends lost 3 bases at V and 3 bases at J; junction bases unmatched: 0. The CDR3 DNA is TGTGCCAGCAGCTTTAGCGGGAGCTACAATGAGCAGTTCTTC. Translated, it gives CASSFSGSYNEQFF.

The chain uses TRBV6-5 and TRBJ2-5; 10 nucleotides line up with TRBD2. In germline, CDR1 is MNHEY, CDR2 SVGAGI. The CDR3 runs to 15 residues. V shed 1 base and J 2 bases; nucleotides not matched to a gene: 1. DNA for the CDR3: TGTGCCAGCAGTTACTGGACTAGCGGTCAAGAGACCCAGTACTTC. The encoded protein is CASSYWTSGQETQYF.

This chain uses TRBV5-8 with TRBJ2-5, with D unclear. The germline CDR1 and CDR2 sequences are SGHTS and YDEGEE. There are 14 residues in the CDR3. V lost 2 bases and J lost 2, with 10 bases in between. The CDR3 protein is CASSFPNKQETQYF. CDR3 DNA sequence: TGTGCCAGCAGCTTTCCCAACAAACAAGAGACCCAGTACTTC.

As DNA, the CDR3 is TGTGCCAGCAGCTTCGGAGGGCTTATCTACGAGCAGTACTTC. Encoded protein: CASSFGGLIYEQYF. The chain employs TRBV11-2 and TRBJ2-7; a weak D match, TRBD2 (6 bases). Per the germline V gene, CDR1 is SGHAT and CDR2 is FQNNGV. With 3 bases removed from V and 3 bases from J, the gap between germline ends came to 12 bases. This CDR3 is 14 amino acids long. Complete variable domain (other parts from reference TRBV11-2 and TRBJ2-7): EAGVAQSPRYKIIEKRQSVAFWCNPISGHATLYWYQQILGQGPKLLIQFQNNGVVDDSQLPKDRFSAERLKGVDSTLKIQPAKLEDSAVYLCASSFGGLIYEQYFGPGTRLTVT.

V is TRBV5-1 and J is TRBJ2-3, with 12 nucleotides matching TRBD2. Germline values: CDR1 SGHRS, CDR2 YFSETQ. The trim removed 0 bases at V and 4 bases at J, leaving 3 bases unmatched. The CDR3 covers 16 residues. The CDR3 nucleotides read TGCGCCAGCAGCTTGGCCGGACTAGCGGGGCCAGATACGCAGTATTTT. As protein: CASSLAGLAGPDTQYF.

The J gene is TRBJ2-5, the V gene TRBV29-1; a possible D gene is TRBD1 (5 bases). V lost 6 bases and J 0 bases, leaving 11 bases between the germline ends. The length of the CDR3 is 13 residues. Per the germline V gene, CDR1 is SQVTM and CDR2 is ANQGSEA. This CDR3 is CSVIQENQETQYF. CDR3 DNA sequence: TGCAGCGTAATACAGGAGAACCAAGAGACCCAGTACTTC.

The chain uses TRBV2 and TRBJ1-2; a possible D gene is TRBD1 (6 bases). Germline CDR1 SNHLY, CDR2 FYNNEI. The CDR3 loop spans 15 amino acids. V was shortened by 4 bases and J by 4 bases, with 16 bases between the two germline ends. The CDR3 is CASSVHRVTTYGYTF. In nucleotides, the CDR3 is TGTGCCAGCAGTGTCCACAGGGTAACTACCTATGGCTACACCTTC.

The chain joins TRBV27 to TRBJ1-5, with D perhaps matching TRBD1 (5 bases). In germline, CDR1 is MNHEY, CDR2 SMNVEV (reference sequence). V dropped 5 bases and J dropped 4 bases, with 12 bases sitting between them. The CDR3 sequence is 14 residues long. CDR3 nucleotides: TGTGCCAGCAGTCTAGCGGGGGGGAATCAGCCCCAGCATTTT. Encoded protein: CASSLAGGNQPQHF.

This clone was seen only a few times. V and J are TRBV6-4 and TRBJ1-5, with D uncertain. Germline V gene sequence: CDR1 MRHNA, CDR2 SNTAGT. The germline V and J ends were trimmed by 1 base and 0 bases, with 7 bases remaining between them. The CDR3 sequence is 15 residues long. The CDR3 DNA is TGTGCCAGCAGTGACTGGGAGGTTAGCAATCAGCCCCAGCATTTT. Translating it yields CASSDWEVSNQPQHF.

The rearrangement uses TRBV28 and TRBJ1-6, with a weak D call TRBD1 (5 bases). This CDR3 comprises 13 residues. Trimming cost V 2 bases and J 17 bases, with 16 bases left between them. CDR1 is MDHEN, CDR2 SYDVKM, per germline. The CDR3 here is CASSLGAGFVFHF. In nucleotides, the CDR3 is TGTGCCAGCAGTTTAGGGGCAGGGTTTGTCTTCCACTTT.